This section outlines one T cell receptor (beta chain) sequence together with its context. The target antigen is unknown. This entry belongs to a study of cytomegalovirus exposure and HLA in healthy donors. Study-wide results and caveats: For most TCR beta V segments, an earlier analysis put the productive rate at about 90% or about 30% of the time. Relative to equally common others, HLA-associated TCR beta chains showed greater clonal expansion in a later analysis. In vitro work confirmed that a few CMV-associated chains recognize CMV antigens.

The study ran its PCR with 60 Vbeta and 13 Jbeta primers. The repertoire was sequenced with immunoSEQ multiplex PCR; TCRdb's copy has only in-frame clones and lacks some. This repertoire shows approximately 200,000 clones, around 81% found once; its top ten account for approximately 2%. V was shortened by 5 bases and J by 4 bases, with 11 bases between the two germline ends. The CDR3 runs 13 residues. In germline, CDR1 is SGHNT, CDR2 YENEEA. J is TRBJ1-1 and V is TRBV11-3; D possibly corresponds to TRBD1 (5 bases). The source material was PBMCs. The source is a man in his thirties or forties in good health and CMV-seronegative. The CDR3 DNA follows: TGTGCCAGCAGCCCCAGGGATGGCACTGAAGCTTTCTTT. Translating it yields CASSPRDGTEAFF.